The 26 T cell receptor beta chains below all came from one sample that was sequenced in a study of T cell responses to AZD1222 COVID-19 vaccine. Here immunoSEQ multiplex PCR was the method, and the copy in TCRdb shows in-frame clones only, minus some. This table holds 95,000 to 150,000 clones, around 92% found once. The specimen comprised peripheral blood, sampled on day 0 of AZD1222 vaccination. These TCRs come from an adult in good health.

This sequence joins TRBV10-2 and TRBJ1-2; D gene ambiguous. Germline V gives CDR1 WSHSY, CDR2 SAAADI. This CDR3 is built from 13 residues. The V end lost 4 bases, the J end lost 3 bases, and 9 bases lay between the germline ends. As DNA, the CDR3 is TGCGCCAGCAGTGGAGACGGATACTATGGCTACACCTTC. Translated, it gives CASSGDGYYGYTF.

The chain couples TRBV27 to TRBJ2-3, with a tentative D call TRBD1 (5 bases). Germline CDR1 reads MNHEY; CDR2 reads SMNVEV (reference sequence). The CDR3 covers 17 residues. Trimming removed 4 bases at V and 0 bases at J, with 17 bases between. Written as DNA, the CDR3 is TGTGCCAGCAGTTGGGGCGCAAGGGGCCGTAGCACAGATACGCAGTATTTT. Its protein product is CASSWGARGRSTDTQYF.

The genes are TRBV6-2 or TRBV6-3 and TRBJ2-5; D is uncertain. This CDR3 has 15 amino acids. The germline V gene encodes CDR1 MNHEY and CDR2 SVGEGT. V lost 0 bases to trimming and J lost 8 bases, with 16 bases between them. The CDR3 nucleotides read TGTGCCAGCAGTTACTCGTTCGTTTCAGGCGACACCCAGTACTTC. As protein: CASSYSFVSGDTQYF.

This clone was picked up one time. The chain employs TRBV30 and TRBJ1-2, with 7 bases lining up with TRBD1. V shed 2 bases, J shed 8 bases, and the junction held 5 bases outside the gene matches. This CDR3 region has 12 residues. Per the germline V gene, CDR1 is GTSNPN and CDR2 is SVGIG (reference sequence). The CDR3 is CAWSFSTGGYTF. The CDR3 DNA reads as TGTGCCTGGAGTTTTTCGACAGGGGGCTACACCTTC.

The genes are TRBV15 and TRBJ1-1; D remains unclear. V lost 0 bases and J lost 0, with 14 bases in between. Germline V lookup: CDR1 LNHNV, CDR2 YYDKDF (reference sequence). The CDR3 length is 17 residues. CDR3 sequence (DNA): TGTGCCACCAGCAGAGATCTAGCCCTGCCCATGAACACTGAAGCTTTCTTT. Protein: CATSRDLALPMNTEAFF.

CDR3 region: CASSKPPGYDNQPQHF. DNA for the CDR3: TGTGCCAGCAGCAAACCCCCAGGGTACGACAATCAGCCCCAGCATTTT. This chain links TRBV21-1 with TRBJ1-5; TRBD1, the table's D call, lacks a check against the DNA. TRBV21-1 is an annotated pseudogene. The CDR3 is 16 residues long.

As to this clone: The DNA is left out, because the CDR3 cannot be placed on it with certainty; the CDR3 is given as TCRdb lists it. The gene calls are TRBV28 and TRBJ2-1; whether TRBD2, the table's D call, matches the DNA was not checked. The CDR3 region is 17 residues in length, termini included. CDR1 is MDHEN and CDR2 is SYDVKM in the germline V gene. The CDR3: CASSSAPGLAGDNEQFF.

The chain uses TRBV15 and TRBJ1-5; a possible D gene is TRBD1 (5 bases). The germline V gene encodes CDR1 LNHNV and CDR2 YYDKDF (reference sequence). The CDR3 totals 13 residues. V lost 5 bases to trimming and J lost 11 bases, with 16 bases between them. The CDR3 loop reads CATSGATGGTQHF. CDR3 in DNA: TGTGCCACCAGCGGGGCAACCGGGGGGACCCAGCATTTT. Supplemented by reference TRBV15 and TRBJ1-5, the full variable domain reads DAMVIQNPRYQVTQFGKPVTLSCSQTLNHNVMYWYQQKSSQAPKLLFHYYDKDFNNEADTPDNFQSRRPNTSFCFLDIRSPGLGDTAMYLCATSGATGGTQHFGDGTRLSIL.

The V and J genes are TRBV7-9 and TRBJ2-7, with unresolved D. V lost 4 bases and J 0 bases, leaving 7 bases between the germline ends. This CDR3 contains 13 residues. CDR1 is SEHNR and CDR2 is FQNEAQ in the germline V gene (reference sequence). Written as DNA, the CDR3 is TGTGCCAGCAGCTGGTCCCACTCCTACGAGCAGTACTTC. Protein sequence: CASSWSHSYEQYF.

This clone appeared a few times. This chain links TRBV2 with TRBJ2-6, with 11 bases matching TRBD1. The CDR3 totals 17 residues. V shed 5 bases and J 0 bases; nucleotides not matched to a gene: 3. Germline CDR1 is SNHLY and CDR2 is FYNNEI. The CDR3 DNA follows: TGTGCCAGCAGTACGGGACAGGGGGACTCTGGGGCCAACGTCCTGACTTTC. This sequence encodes CASSTGQGDSGANVLTF.

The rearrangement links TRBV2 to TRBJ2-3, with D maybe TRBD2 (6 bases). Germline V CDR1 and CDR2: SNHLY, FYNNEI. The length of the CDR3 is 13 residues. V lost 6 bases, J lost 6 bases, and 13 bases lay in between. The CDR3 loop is CASRRGYTDTQYF. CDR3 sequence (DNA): TGTGCCAGCAGACGGGGGTACACCGATACGCAGTATTTT.

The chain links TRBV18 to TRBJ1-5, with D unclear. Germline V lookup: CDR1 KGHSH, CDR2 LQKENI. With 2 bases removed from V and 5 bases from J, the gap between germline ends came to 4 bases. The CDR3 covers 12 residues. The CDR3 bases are TGTGCCAGCTCACCAACTGATCAGCCCCAGCATTTT. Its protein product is CASSPTDQPQHF.

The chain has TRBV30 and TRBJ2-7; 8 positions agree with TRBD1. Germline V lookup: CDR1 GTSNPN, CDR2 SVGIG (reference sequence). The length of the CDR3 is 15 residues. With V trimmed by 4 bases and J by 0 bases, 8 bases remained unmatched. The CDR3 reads CAWNRDRTLSYEQYF. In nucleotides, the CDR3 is TGTGCCTGGAACCGGGACAGGACCCTCTCCTACGAGCAGTACTTC.

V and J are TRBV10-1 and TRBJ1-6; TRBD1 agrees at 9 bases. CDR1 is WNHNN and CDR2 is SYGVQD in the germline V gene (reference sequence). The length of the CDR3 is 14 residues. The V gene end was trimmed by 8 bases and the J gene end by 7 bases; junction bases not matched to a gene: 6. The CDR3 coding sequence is TGCGCCAGCTCCCGGGACAGGGAAAATTCACCCCTCCACTTT. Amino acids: CASSRDRENSPLHF.

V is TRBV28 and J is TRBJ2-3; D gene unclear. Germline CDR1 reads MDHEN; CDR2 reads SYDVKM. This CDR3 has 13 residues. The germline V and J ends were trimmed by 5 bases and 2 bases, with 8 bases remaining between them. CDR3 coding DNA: TGTGCCAGCAGTGAGGACCTCACAGATACGCAGTATTTT. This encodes CASSEDLTDTQYF. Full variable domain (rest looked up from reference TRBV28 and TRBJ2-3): DVKVTQSSRYLVKRTGEKVFLECVQDMDHENMFWYRQDPGLGLRLIYFSYDVKMKEKGDIPEGYSVSREKKERFSLILESASTNQTSMYLCASSEDLTDTQYFGPGTRLTVL.

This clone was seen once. CDR3 DNA: TGTGCCAGCAGCCAAGGGGAGGAGCGGTACTCCTACAATGAGCAGTTCTTC. Translation: CASSQGEERYSYNEQFF. The genes are TRBV7-8 and TRBJ2-1; possible D gene TRBD2, 6 bases. Looked up from germline, CDR1 is SGHVS and CDR2 is FQNEAQ. This CDR3 is 17 amino acids long. Trimming took 5 bases from V and 0 from J, leaving 17 bases between them.

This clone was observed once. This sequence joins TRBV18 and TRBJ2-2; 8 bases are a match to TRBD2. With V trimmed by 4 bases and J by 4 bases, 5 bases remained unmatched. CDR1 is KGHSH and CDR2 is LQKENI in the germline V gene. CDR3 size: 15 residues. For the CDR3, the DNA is TGTGCCAGCTCACAACGGGAGGGAGGCACCGGGGAGCTGTTTTTT. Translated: CASSQREGGTGELFF.

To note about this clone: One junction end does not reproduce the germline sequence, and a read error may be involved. CDR3 sequence: CATSGTGEGETQYF. CDR3 DNA sequence: TGTGCCACCAGTGGGACAGGGGAGGGTGAGACCCAGTACTTC. The chain couples TRBV2 to TRBJ2-5, with TRBD1 identical over 10 bases. This CDR3 comprises 14 residues. Germline values: CDR1 SNHLY, CDR2 FYNNEI.

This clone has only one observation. CDR3 coding DNA: TGTGCCATCAGTCCTAGAGGGACAGATACGCAGTATTTT. Encoded protein: CAISPRGTDTQYF. The chain combines TRBV10-3 with TRBJ2-3; D possibly corresponds to TRBD2 (5 bases). The CDR3 sequence is 13 residues long. Per the germline V gene, CDR1 is ENHRY and CDR2 is SYGVKD. The V and J ends lost 5 bases and 3 bases respectively, with 9 bases between them.

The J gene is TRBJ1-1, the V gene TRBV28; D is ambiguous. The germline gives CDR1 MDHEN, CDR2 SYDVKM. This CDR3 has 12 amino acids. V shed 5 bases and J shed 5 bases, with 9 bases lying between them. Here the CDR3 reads CASSPYRTEAFF. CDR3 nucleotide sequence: TGTGCCAGCAGTCCCTACAGAACTGAAGCTTTCTTT.

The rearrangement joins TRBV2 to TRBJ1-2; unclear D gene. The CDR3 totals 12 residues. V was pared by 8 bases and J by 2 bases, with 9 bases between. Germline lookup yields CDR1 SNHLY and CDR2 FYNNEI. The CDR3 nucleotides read TGTGCCAGCCGTTCACCGAACTATGGCTACACCTTC. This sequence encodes CASRSPNYGYTF.

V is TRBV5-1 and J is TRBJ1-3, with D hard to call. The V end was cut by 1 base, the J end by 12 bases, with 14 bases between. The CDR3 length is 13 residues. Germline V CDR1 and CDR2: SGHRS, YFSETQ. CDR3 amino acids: CASSLQGSPGIYF. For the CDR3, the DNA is TGCGCCAGCAGCTTGCAAGGTTCTCCTGGCATATATTTT.

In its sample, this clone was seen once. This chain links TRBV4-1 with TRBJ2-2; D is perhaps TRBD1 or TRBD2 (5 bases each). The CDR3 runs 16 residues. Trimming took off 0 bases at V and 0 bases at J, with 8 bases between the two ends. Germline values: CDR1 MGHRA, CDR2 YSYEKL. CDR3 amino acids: CASSQDGGSNTGELFF. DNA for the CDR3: TGCGCCAGCAGCCAAGATGGGGGTTCGAACACCGGGGAGCTGTTTTTT.

The CDR3 region has the DNA TGTGCCAGCAGGCAAGATGGGTATAGCAATCAGCCCCAGCATTTT. It codes for CASRQDGYSNQPQHF. V usage is TRBV7-2 and J usage is TRBJ1-5; D gene unclear. Trimming pared 6 bases from V and 0 bases from J, leaving 12 bases between. CDR1 is SGHTA, CDR2 FQGNSA, per germline. The CDR3 runs to 15 residues.

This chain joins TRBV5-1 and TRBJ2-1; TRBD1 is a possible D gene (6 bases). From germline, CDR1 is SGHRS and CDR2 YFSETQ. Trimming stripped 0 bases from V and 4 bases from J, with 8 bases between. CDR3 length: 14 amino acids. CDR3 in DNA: TGCGCCAGCAGCTTGGCCCAGGGGTACAATGAGCAGTTCTTC. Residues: CASSLAQGYNEQFF.

DNA of the CDR3: TGTGCCAGCAGCTTAGGCGTCATCGCAGGGACAGGGGGCCAAGAGACCCAGTACTTC. Its translation: CASSLGVIAGTGGQETQYF. The rearrangement links TRBV7-9 to TRBJ2-5; 11 bases are a match to TRBD1. Per the germline V gene, CDR1 is SEHNR and CDR2 is FQNEAQ (reference sequence). V trimming: 1 base; J trimming: 1 base; junction bases outside the gene matches: 11. The CDR3 covers 19 residues. The whole variable domain, remainder taken from reference TRBV7-9 and TRBJ2-5, is DTGVSQNPRHKITKRGQNVTFRCDPISEHNRLYWYRQTLGQGPEFLTYFQNEAQLEKSRLLSDRFSAERPKGSFSTLEIQRTEQGDSAMYLCASSLGVIAGTGGQETQYFGPGTRLLVL.